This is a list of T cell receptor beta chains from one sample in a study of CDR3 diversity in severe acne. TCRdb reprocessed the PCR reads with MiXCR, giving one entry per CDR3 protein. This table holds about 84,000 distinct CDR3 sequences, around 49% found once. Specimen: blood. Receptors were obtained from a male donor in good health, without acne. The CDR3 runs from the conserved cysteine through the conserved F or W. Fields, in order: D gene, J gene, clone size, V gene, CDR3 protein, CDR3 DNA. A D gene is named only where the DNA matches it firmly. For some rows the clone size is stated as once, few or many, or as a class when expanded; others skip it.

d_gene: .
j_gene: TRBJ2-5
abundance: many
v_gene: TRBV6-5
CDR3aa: CASSLSQGPQETQYF
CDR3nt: TGTGCCAGCAGTTTATCGCAGGGGCCCCAAGAGACCCAGTACTTC

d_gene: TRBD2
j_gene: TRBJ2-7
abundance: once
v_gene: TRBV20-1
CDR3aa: CSARIAGGPSYEQYF
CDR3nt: TGCAGTGCTAGGATAGCGGGGGGGCCCTCCTACGAGCAGTACTTC

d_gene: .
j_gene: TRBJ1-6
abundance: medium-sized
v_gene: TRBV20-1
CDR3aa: CSARDRPDSPLHF
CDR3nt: TGCAGTGCTAGAGATCGCCCTGATTCACCCCTCCACTTT

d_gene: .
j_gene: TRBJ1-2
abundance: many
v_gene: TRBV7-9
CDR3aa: CASSLNLGGDGYTF
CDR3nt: TGTGCCAGCAGCCTAAATTTGGGGGGAGATGGCTACACCTTC

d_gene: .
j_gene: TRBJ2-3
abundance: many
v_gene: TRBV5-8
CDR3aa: CASSLGDRSTDTQYF
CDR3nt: TGTGCCAGCAGCTTGGGGGACCGCAGCACAGATACGCAGTATTTT

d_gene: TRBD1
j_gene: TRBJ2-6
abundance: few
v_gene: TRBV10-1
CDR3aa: CANGRDRVSGANVLTF
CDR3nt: TGCGCCAACGGACGGGACAGAGTCTCTGGGGCCAACGTCCTGACTTTC

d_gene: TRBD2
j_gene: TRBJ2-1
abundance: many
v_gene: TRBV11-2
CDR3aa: CASSLKGRLAGIDEQFF
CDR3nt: TGTGCCAGCAGCTTAAAGGGGCGGCTAGCGGGGATCGATGAGCAGTTCTTC

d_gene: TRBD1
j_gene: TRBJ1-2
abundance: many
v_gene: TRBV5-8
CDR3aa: CASSSTGAAYGYTF
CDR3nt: TGTGCCAGCAGCTCCACAGGGGCGGCCTATGGCTACACCTTC

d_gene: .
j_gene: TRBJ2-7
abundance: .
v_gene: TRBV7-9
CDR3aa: CASSWDRDTFYEQYF
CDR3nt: TGTGCCAGCAGCTGGGACCGGGACACCTTTTACGAGCAGTACTTC

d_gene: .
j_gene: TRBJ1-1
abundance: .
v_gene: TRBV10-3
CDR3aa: CAIKEQGYKTEAFF
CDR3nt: TGTGCCATCAAGGAGCAGGGTTATAAGACTGAAGCTTTCTTT

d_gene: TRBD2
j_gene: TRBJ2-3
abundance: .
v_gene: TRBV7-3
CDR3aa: CASSTGTSGMYTQYF
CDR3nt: TGTGCCAGCAGTACCGGGACTAGCGGGATGTATACGCAGTATTTT

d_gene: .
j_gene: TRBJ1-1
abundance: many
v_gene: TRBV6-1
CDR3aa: CASSEGGALNAEAFF
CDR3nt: TGTGCCAGCAGTGAAGGGGGGGCCCTAAACGCTGAAGCTTTCTTT

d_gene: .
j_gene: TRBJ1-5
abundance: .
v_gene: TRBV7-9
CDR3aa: CASSRGGGGAQPQHF
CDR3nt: TGTGCCAGCAGCCGGGGGGGGGGGGGGGCCCAGCCCCAGCATTTT

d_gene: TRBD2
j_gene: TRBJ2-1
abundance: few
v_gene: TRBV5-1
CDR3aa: CASSYGTSGNEQFF
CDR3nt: TGCGCCAGCAGCTACGGGACTAGCGGAAATGAGCAGTTCTTC

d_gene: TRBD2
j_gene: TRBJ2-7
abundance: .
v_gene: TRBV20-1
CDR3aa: CSATSGSSYEQYF
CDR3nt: TGCAGTGCTACTAGCGGGAGCTCCTACGAGCAGTACTTC

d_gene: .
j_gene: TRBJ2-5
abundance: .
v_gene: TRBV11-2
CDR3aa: CASSSWDAETNEKLFFGSGTQYF
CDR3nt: .

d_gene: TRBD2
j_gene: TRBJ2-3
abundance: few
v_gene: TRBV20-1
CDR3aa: CSAVPPSGAVDTQYF
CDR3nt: TGCAGTGCTGTCCCTCCTAGCGGGGCGGTAGATACGCAGTATTTT

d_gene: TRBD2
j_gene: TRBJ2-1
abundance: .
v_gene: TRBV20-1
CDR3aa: CSARPTSGGMNEQFF
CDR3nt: TGCAGTGCTAGGCCGACTAGCGGGGGAATGAATGAGCAGTTCTTC

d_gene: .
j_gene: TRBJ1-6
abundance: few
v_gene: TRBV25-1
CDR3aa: CASSQAVRLDTRNSPLHF
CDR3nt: TGTGCCAGCAGCCAAGCTGTTCGTCTGGATACTCGGAATTCACCCCTCCACTTT

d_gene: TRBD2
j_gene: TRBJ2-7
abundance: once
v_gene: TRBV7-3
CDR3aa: CASSLVPPLGLAGLREQYF
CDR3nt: TGTGCCAGCAGCCTAGTCCCACCTCTGGGACTAGCGGGGTTGAGAGAGCAGTACTTC

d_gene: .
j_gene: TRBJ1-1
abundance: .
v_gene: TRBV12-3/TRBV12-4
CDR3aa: CASGQGNTEALF
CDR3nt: TGTGCCAGCGGGCAGGGGAACACTGAGGCTCTCTTT

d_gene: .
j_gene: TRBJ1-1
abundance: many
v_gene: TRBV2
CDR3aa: CASLMNTEAFF
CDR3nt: TGTGCCAGCCTCATGAACACTGAAGCTTTCTTT

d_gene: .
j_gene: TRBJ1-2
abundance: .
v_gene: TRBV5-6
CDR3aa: CASTLGRGNVHHGYTF
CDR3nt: TGTGCCAGCACCCTAGGGAGGGGAAACGTTCACCATGGCTACACCTTC

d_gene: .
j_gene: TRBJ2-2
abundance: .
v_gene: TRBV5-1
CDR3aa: CASSLPSQPEQYFGELFF
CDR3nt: .

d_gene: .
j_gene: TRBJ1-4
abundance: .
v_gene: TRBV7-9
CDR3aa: CASSLALRDMDEKLFF
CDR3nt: TGTGCCAGCAGCTTAGCGTTGAGGGACATGGACGAAAAACTGTTTTTT

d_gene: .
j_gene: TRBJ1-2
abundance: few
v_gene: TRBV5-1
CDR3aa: CASSLDPDSDGYTF
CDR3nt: TGCGCCAGCAGCTTGGACCCAGACTCGGATGGCTACACCTTC

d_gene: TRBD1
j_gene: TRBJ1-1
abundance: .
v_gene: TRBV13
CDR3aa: CASSVGTGVEAFF
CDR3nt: TGTGCCAGCAGCGTCGGGACAGGGGTTGAAGCTTTCTTT

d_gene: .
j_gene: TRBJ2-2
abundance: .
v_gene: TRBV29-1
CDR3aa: CSVEDGGANTGELFF
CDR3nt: TGCAGCGTTGAAGATGGGGGAGCCAACACCGGGGAGCTGTTTTTT

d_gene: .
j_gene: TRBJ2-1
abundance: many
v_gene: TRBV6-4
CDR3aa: CASSDSPESYNEQFF
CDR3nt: TGTGCCAGCAGTGACTCACCTGAATCCTACAATGAGCAGTTCTTC